Sequencing of this T cell receptor beta chain was carried out in a study of blood T cell repertoires in COVID-19 (dated by TCRdb to the early 2020s). The study in broad terms: The collaborator samples originated in the United States, Italy and Spain and spanned the acute and convalescent phases of COVID-19. The material from the prospective study consisted of cDNA or gDNA derived from T cells, B-cell-depleted T cells, or PBMCs. HLA class I and class II types, where available, came from metadata supplied by the sample provider rather than from assay-based typing. The sample metadata nearly always contained a de-identified subject ID, COVID-19 status, age in years and sex. The repertoires were made available in a free public database intended to serve as a resource for research on the immune response to SARS-CoV-2. The dataset comprised deeply sampled blood TCRbeta repertoires from subjects exposed to, actively infected with, or recovered from COVID-19. Samples were obtained from the ongoing ImmuneRACE study (first 160 participants) and from 950 to 1,500 subjects provided by 6 global collaborators.

Collaborating institutions collected whole blood in K2EDTA tubes following their own protocols. For TCRbeta analysis, collaborators shipped samples in one of three forms: frozen whole blood, isolated PBMCs, or DNA extracted from either of those sample types. Overall results and qualifications from the work: The amount of clinical and demographic metadata varied by source and participant and was provided uncurated.

Details on this clone: Its antigen remains unidentified. No per-base quality is available; no much larger clone lies one base away.

At the junction V is shortened by 1 base and J by 0 bases; bases outside the gene matches: 11. The CDR3 spans 18 residues, from the cysteine through the phenylalanine. Of the read, only the CDR3 DNA is kept; its 54 bases are in frame from base 1. Taken from the germline V gene (reference sequence), the CDR1 and CDR2 loops are MNHEY and SMNVEV. TCRbeta CDR3 regions were amplified from genomic DNA using the immunoSEQ Assay, a bias-controlled multiplex PCR. The study's processing was this. The number of nucleated cells in each sample was estimated by amplification of reference gene primers within the assay. To quantify the absolute abundance of each unique TCRbeta CDR3 rearrangement, sequence reads were collapsed and filtered. For each sample, productive Simpson clonality was calculated as the square root of Simpson's diversity index over productive rearrangements. In its TCRdb copy, this immuneACCESS table keeps in-frame sequences only and misses some clones. Where compared with another copy, unresolved V genes explain less than half of these, and the others have no known cause. Clone size and the V and J calls come from that table; the DNA yielded D and trimming. For this sample the table gives roughly 87,000 clones, of which roughly 87% were detected only once. The ten biggest clones cover roughly 5.4% of the sample.

Recombination connected TRBV27 to TRBJ2-7; TRBD1 fits 8 bases in the junction. The sample consisted of peripheral blood. The receptor's source is a woman of 80 years or more with active COVID-19. The nucleotides read TGTGCCAGCAGTTTATATGGCAGGGGGCGTCCTAGCTCCTACGAGCAGTACTTC. Its amino acids are CASSLYGRGRPSSYEQYF.